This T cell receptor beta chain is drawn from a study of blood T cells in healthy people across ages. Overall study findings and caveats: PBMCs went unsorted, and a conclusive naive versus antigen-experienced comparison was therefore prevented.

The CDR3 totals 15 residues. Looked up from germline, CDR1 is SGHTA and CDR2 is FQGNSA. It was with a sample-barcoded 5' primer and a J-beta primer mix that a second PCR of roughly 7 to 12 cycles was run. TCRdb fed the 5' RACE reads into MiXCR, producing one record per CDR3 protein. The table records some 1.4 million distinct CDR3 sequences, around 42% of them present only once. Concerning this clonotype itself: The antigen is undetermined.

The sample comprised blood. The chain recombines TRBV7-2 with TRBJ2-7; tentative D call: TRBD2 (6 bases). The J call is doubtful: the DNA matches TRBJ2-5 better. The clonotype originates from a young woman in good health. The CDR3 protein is CASSSLRGVKETQYF. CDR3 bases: TGTGCCAGCAGCTCCCTGCGCGGGGTGAAAGAGACCCAGTACTTC.